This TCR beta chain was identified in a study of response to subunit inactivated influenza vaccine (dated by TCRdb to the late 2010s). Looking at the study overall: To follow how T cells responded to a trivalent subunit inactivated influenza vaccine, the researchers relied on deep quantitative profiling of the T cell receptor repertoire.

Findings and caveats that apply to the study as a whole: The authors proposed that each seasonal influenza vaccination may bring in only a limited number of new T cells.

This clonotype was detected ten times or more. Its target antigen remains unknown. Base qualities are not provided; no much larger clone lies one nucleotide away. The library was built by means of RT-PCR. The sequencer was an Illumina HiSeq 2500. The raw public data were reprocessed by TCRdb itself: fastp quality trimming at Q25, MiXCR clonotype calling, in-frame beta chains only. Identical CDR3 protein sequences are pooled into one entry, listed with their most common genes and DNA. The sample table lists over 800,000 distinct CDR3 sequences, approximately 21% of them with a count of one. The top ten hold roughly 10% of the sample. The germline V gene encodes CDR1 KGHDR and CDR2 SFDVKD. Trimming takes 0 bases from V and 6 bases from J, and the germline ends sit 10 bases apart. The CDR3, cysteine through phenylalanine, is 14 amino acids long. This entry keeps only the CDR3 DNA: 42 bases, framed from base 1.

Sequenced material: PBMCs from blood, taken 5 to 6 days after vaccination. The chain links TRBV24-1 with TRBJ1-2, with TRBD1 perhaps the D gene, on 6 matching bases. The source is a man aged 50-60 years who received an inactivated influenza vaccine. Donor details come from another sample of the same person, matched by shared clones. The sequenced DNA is TGTGCCACCAGTGATTTGCTCGGGGGCGATGGCTACACCTTC. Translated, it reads CATSDLLGGDGYTF.